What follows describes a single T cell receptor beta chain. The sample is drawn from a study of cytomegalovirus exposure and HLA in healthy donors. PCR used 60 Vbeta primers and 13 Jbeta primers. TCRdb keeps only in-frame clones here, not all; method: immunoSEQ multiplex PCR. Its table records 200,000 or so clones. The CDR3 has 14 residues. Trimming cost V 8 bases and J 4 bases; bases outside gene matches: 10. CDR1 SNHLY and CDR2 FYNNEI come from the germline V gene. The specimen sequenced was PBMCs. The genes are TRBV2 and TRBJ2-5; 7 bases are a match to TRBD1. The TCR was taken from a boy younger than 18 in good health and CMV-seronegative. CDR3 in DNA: TGTGCCAGCCCGACAGGGCCCTACATAGAGACCCAGTACTTC. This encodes CASPTGPYIETQYF.